This T cell receptor (beta chain) originates from a study of control samples from healthy donors and cancer patients. The length of the CDR3 is 18 residues. Germline CDR1 MGHRA, CDR2 YSYEKL. The J segment lost 4 bases and the V segment lost 2 bases, leaving 15 bases of the junction unmatched. The assay was immunoSEQ multiplex PCR, and TCRdb's table has in-frame clones only and misses some. The sample consists of 20,000 to 25,000 clones, around 84% of them appearing once. Sequencing was done on a sample of PBMCs. V and J are TRBV4-1 and TRBJ1-2; the match to TRBD1 covers 8 bases. This TCR was recovered from a man in his fifties or sixties with colorectal cancer. The CDR3 region is CASSQSADRVGVGYGYTF. As DNA, the CDR3 is TGCGCCAGCAGCCAATCAGCGGACAGGGTGGGAGTTGGCTATGGCTACACCTTC.